Below, one T cell receptor (beta chain) is given with its context. Antigen specificity is unknown. This specimen comes from a study of Ad26.COV2.S vaccination and SARS-CoV-2 variants. Findings and limits, study-wide: Responses of T cells in total may have been underestimated by the TCR breadth and depth analyses.

Here immunoSEQ multiplex PCR was the method, and the copy in TCRdb shows in-frame clones only, minus some. Of approximately 400,000 clones listed, just over 90% were seen once; the top ten hold under 4%. V lost 6 bases to trimming and J lost 2 bases, with 16 bases between them. The CDR3 totals 15 residues. The germline V gene has CDR1 SGHVS and CDR2 FNYEAQ. The TCR comes from a human donor who had recovered from COVID-19. The chain recombines TRBV7-6 with TRBJ1-1, with D possibly TRBD1 on 6 matching bases. This material consisted of peripheral blood, taken after recovery from COVID-19. The CDR3 reads CASSPGEKGNTEAFF. CDR3 bases: TGTGCCAGCAGTCCAGGGGAAAAGGGTAACACTGAAGCTTTCTTT.